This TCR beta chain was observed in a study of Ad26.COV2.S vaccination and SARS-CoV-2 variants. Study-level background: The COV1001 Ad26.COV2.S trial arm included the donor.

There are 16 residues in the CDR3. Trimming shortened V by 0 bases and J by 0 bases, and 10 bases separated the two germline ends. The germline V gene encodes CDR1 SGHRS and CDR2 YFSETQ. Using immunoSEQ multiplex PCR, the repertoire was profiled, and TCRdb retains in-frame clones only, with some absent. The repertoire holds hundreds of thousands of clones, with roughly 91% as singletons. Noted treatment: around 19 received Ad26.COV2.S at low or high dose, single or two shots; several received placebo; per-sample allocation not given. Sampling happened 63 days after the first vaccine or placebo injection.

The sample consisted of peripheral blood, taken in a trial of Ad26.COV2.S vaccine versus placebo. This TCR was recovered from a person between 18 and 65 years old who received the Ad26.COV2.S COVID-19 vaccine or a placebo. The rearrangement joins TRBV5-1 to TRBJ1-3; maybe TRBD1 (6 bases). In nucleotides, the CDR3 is TGCGCCAGCAGCTTGGGGGGCAGGGGCTCTGGAAACACCATATATTTT. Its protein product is CASSLGGRGSGNTIYF.